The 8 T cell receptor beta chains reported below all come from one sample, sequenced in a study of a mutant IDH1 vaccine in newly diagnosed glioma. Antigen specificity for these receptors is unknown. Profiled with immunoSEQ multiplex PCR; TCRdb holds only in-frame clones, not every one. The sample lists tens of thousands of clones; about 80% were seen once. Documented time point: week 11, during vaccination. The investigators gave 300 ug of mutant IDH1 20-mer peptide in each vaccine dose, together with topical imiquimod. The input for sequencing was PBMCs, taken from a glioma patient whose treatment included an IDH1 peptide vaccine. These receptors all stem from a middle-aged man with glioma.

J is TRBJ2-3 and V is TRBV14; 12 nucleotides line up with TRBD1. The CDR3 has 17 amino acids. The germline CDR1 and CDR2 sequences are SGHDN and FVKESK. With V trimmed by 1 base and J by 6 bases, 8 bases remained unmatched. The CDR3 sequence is CASSQAQGTGGLDTQYF. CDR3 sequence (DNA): TGTGCCAGCAGCCAAGCCCAGGGGACAGGGGGCTTGGATACGCAGTATTTT.

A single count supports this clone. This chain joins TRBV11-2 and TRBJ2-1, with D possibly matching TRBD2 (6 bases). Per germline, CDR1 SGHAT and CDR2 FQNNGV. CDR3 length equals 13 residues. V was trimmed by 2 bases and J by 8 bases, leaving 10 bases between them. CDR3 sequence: CASSLTGADEQFF. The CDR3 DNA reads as TGTGCCAGCAGCTTAACGGGAGCGGATGAGCAGTTCTTC.

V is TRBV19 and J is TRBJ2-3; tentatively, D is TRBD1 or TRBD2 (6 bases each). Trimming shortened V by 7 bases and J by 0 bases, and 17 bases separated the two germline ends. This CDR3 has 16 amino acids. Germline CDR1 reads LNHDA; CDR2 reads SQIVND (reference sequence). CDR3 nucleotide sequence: TGTGCCAGTAAGGGGGGTGCTAGCGCAAGCACAGATACGCAGTATTTT. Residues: CASKGGASASTDTQYF.

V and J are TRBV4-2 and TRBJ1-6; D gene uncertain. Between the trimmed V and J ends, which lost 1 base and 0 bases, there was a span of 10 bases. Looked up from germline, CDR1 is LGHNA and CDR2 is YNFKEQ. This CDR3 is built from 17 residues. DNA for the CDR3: TGTGCCAGCAGCCAAGTTTTCGGGAGCTCCTATAATTCACCCCTCCACTTT. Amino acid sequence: CASSQVFGSSYNSPLHF.

The CDR3 region has the DNA TGCAGCGTCGGATTAGCGGGAGGGACAGATACGCAGTATTTT. Translated: CSVGLAGGTDTQYF. The rearrangement uses TRBV29-1 and TRBJ2-3, with TRBD2 matching 11 bases. This CDR3 spans 14 amino acids. CDR1 and CDR2 (germline): SQVTM, ANQGSEA. J was trimmed by 3 bases and V by 6 bases; bases with no gene match: 5.

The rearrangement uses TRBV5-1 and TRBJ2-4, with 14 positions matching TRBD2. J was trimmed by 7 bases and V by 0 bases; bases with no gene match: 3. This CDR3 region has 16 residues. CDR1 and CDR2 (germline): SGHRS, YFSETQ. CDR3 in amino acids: CASSLEGLAGVNIQYF. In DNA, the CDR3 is TGCGCCAGCAGCTTGGAGGGACTAGCGGGAGTGAACATTCAGTACTTC.

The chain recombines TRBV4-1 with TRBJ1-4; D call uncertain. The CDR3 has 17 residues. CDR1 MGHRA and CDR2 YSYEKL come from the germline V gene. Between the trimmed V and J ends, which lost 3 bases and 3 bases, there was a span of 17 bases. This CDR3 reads CASSQMRRIHSNEKLFF. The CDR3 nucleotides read TGCGCCAGCAGCCAGATGCGCCGAATACACTCTAATGAAAAACTGTTTTTT.

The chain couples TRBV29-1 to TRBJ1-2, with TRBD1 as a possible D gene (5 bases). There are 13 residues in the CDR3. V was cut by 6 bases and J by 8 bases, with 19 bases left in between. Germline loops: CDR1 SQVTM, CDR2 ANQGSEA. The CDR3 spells CSVVRQGDVGYTF. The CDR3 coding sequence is TGCAGCGTCGTAAGGCAGGGAGACGTGGGCTACACCTTC.